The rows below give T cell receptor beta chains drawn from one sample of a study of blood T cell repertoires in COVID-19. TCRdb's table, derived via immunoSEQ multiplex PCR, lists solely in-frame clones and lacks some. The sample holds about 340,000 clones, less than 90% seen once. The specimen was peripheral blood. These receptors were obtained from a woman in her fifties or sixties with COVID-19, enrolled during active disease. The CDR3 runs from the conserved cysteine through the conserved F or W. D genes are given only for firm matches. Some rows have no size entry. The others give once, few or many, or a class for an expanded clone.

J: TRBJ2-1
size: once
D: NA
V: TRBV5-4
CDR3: CASSLKLAETDEQFF
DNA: TGTGCCAGCAGCTTGAAGTTAGCGGAAACCGATGAGCAGTTCTTC

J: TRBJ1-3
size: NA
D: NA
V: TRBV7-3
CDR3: CASSSDSSSGNTIYF
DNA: TGTGCCAGCAGTTCTGACAGCTCCTCTGGAAACACCATATATTTT

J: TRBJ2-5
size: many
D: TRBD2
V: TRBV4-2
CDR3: CASSQSGLAGKAKETQYF
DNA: TGTGCCAGCAGCCAATCGGGACTAGCGGGGAAGGCCAAAGAGACCCAGTACTTC

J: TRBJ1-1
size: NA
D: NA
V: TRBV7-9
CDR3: CASSLRAGFTEAFF
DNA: TGTGCCAGCAGTTTAAGGGCGGGTTTCACTGAAGCTTTCTTT

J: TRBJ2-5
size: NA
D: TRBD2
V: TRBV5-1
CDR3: CASSRTSEETQYF
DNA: TGCGCCAGCAGCCGGACTAGCGAAGAGACCCAGTACTTC

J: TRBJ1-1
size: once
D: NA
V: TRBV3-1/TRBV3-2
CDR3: CASSRLGQNTEAFF
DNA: TGTGCCAGCAGCCGCCTCGGTCAGAACACTGAAGCTTTCTTT

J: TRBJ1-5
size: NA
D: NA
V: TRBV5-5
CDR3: CASSLYSTQVNSNQPQHF
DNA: TGTGCCAGCAGCTTGTACTCCACACAGGTCAATAGCAATCAGCCCCAGCATTTT

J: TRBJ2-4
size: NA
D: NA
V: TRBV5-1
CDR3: CASSLDIAKNIQYF
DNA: TGCGCCAGCAGCTTGGACATAGCCAAAAACATTCAGTACTTC

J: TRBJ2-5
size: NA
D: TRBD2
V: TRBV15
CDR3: CATSRDWEGETQYF
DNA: TGTGCCACCAGCAGAGATTGGGAGGGAGAGACCCAGTACTTC

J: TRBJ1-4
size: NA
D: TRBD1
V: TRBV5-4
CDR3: CASSSDPGTVSEKLFF
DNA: TGTGCCAGCAGCTCGGATCCCGGGACAGTGAGTGAAAAACTGTTTTTT

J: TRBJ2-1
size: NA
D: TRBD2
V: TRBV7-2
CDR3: CASSASSGGVFGEQFF
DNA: TGTGCCAGCAGCGCTAGTAGCGGGGGGGTTTTTGGTGAGCAGTTCTTC

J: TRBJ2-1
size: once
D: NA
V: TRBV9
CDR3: CASSARLGGDEQFF
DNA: TGTGCCAGCAGCGCCAGACTTGGGGGCGATGAGCAGTTCTTC

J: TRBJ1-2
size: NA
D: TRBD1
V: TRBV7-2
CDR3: CASSLGDREGYGYTF
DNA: TGTGCCAGCAGCTTAGGGGACAGGGAGGGCTATGGCTACACCTTC

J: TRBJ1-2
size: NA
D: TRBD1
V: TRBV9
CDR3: CASSVEWRDRVSGYTF
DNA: TGTGCCAGCAGCGTAGAATGGCGGGACAGGGTAAGCGGCTACACCTTC

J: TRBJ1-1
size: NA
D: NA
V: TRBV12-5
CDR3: CASGFLSGAFF
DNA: TGTGCTAGTGGTTTCCTCTCGGGAGCTTTCTTT

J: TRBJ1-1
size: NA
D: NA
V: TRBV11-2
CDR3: CASSPLREAFF
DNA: TGTGCCAGCAGCCCACTCCGTGAAGCTTTCTTT

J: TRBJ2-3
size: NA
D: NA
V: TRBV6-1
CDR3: CASSERKGVHYADTQYF
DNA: TGTGCCAGCAGTGAACGTAAGGGGGTTCATTACGCAGATACGCAGTATTTT

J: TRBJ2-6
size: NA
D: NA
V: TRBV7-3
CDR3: CASSLQGPGANVLTF
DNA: TGTGCCAGCAGCTTACAGGGGCCTGGGGCCAACGTCCTGACTTTC

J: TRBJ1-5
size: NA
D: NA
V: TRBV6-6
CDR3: CASTPVGGQPQHF
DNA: TGTGCCAGCACACCCGTCGGGGGGCAGCCCCAGCATTTT

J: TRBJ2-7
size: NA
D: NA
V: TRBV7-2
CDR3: CASSIDRFGYEQYF
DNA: TGTGCCAGCAGCATCGACAGGTTTGGCTACGAGCAGTACTTC

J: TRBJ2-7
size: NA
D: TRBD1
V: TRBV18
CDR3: CASSPWTGGKDEQYF
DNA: TGTGCCAGCTCACCATGGACAGGGGGCAAAGACGAGCAGTACTTC

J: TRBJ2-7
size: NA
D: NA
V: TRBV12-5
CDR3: CASGAGAGREQYF
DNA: TGTGCTAGTGGTGCGGGGGCCGGGCGCGAGCAGTACTTC

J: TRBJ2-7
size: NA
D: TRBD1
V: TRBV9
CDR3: CASSRTGGGEQYF
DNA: TGTGCCAGCAGTCGAACAGGGGGCGGCGAGCAGTACTTC

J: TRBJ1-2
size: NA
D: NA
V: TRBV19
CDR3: CASWNGGNYGYTF
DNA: TGTGCCTCGTGGAACGGGGGGAACTATGGCTACACCTTC

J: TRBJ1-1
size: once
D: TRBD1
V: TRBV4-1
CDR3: CASSQDRDTEAFF
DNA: TGCGCCAGCAGCCAGGACAGGGACACTGAAGCTTTCTTT

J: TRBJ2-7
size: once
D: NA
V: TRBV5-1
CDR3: CASSLPGALYEQYF
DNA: TGCGCCAGCAGCTTGCCAGGGGCTCTCTACGAGCAGTACTTC

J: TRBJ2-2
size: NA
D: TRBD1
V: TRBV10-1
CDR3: CASKGTGPAGELFF
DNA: TGCGCCAGCAAGGGGACAGGGCCCGCCGGGGAGCTGTTTTTT

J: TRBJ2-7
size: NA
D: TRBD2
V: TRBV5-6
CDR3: CASRASGAYEQYF
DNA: TGTGCCAGCAGGGCTAGCGGGGCCTACGAGCAGTACTTC

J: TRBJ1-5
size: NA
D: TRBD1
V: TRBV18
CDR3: CASSLDRAQPQHF
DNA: TGTGCCAGCTCATTAGACAGGGCTCAGCCCCAGCATTTT

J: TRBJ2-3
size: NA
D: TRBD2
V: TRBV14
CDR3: CASSLGEGIPLWIGTQYF
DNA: TGTGCCAGCAGCCTCGGGGAGGGGATCCCTCTCTGGATTGGTACGCAGTATTTT

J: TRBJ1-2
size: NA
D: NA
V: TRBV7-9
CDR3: CASSLVSRDGYGYTF
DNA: TGTGCCAGCAGCTTAGTTTCCAGGGATGGCTATGGCTACACCTTC

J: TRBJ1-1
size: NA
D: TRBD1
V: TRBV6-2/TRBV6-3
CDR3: CASSLTGLDTEAFF
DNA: TGTGCCAGCAGCCTGACAGGGCTTGACACTGAAGCTTTCTTT

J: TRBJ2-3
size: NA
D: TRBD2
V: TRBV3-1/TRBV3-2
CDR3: CASSQVFGGGSTDTQYF
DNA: TGTGCCAGCAGCCAAGTATTTGGCGGGGGTAGCACAGATACGCAGTATTTT

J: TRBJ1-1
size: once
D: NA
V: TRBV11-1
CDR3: CASSFAISRGNTEAFF
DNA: TGTGCCAGCAGCTTTGCGATAAGCAGGGGAAATACTGAAGCTTTCTTT

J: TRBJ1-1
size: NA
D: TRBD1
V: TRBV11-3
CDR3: CASSLNTGATEAFF
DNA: TGTGCCAGCAGCTTGAACACAGGGGCCACTGAAGCTTTCTTT

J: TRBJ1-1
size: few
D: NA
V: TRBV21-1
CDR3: CASSKHQSGTEAFF
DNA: TGTGCCAGCAGCAAACACCAATCGGGCACTGAAGCTTTCTTT

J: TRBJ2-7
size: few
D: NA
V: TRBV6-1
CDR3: CASSESPGANEQYF
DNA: TGTGCCAGCAGTGAAAGTCCAGGGGCCAACGAGCAGTACTTC

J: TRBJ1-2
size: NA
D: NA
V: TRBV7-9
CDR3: CASSGARGSNYGYTF
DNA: TGTGCCAGCAGCGGAGCCAGGGGAAGCAACTATGGCTACACCTTC

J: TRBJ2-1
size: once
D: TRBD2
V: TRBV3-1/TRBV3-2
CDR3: CAITLGGGFYNEQFF
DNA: TGTGCCATCACGTTAGGCGGGGGGTTCTACAATGAGCAGTTCTTC

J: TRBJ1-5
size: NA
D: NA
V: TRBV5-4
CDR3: CASSLEARVRQPQHF
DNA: TGTGCCAGCAGCTTGGAAGCGAGGGTCCGTCAGCCCCAGCATTTT

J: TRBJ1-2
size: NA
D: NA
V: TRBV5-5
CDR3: CASSLEAGNRGYTF
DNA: TGTGCCAGCAGCTTGGAGGCAGGGAACCGTGGCTACACCTTC